This TCR beta chain was profiled in a study of T cells in Graves' hyperthyroidism and ophthalmopathy (dated by TCRdb to between 2017 and 2020). As for the study more broadly: TCR V-J signatures able to tell the groups apart were searched for in a discovery cohort of 90 to 100 patients, of whom about 40 had Graves' ophthalmopathy and around 56 had stable Graves' hyperthyroidism. An independent validation cohort of under 20 hyperthyroidism patients and some 15 patients who later progressed to ophthalmopathy tested prospective prediction of ophthalmopathy. The 95 to 100 discovery patients were randomly divided into training and test sets at a 7:3 ratio. Thyroid tissue and blood T-cell repertoires from more than five Graves' hyperthyroidism patients were also compared in the study. After sampling, hyperthyroidism patients received methimazole starting at 30 mg daily, and ophthalmopathy patients received high-dose intravenous methylprednisolone. According to the paper, TCR Vbeta CDR3 sequencing was carried out on 120 to 150 peripheral blood samples, which came from around 43 ophthalmopathy, about 75 hyperthyroidism and roughly 17 progressor patients. Overall results and qualifications from the work: A 13 V-J signature model separated ophthalmopathy from stable hyperthyroidism, with about 90% sensitivity and approximately 81% specificity in cross-validation and 80%/75% in testing. Blood samples also contained most of the expanded thyroid clonotypes (frequency above 0.001), which suggests that blood repertoires may reflect thyroid immune responses. Sample size was not statistically predetermined, and blinding of investigators to group allocation was not performed. In validation, the model predicted progression to ophthalmopathy with over 60% sensitivity and 72% to 85% specificity, a median of about 6.7 months before onset.

TCR beta CDR3 regions were amplified from RNA transcripts. The first round of RT-PCR for the TCR CDR3 was performed with the HTBI primer set and the Qiagen OneStep RT-PCR kit. Libraries were constructed in a second round of multiplex PCR, after which size selection and purification were carried out. Sequencing of the libraries was done on an Illumina HiSeq2000 using paired-end 100 bp reads. Under the source paper's analysis protocol: SOAPnuke was used to process the raw data, throwing out any read that contained adapters or uncalled bases, had a mean Phred below 15, or lacked an exact constant-primer or identifier match. COPE v1.2.5 was used to merge high-quality paired reads, and clonotypes were defined as unique nucleotide sequences. Clonotypes were aligned to IMGT TRBV, TRBD and TRBJ reference segments using MiTCR v1.1. The analysis included only V-J combinations with a frequency above 0.0001, which together covered 98% to 99.2% of the repertoires. A TCS score was defined as the ratio of F50 (clonal expansion) to E x V (chaos), with BLOSUM62-based TCRdist applied between CDR3 peptides within each V-J. Welch's t-statistics and random forest reduced roughly 500 V-J features to about 12, which were used in a naive Bayes classifier (R e1071). The similarity between thyroid and blood repertoires was quantified using the Morisita-Horn index. The public reads were reanalyzed by TCRdb: fastp trimming at Q25, MiXCR alignment, in-frame beta chains only. When rows share a CDR3 protein, they turn into one entry using the most common DNA and genes. For this entry, the V and J calls and clone size follow TCRdb and not the study's own pipeline. The sample contains 450,000 to 700,000 distinct CDR3 sequences, around 45% of them found a single time. Around 20% of the sample belongs to the ten largest clones.

The cysteine opens and the phenylalanine closes a CDR3 of 14 amino acids. The entry retains the CDR3 DNA only, 42 bases that are in frame from base 1. Sequences SQVTM (CDR1) and ANQGSEA (CDR2) are obtained from the germline V gene. The germline V end is reduced by 4 bases and the J end by 5 bases; junction bases left unmatched: 10. Details on this clonotype: The specificity of this receptor is unknown. Per-base quality was not reported, and no clone a single base away is much larger than it.

The study excluded patients with uncontrolled infections, other autoimmune diseases, pregnancy or lactation. Diagnoses were established on the basis of clinical symptoms, serum thyroxine and TRAb, thyroid ultrasound, and orbital computed tomography. Total RNA was extracted using Trizol reagent, and RNA quality was assessed on an Agilent 2100 Bioanalyzer. The sequenced material came from peripheral blood or thyroid tissue (not recorded which). The chain joins TRBV29-1 to TRBJ2-7; TRBD1 fits 8 bases in the junction. The clonotype was recovered from an adult woman with Graves' disease, either hyperthyroidism or ophthalmopathy (not recorded which). In nucleotide form, the sequence is TGCAGCGTTGTGTGGGACAGGTTATTGCACGAGCAGTACTTC. Its translation is CSVVWDRLLHEQYF.